The clone carrying this T cell receptor beta chain came up many times. What it recognizes is unknown. The CDR3 totals 16 residues. J lost 9 bases, V lost 3 bases, and 10 bases had no gene match. Germline V gene sequence: CDR1 SGHRS, CDR2 YFSETQ. This record belongs to a study of CD8 T cells in ankylosing spondylitis. Study results and caveats: The clones that were linked to disease were reported to be significantly enriched in matched synovial fluid samples from ankylosing spondylitis patients. A motif of 7 to 9 highly homologous TCR beta variants was seen as apparently characteristic of ankylosing spondylitis blood.

TCRdb processed the 5' RACE reads anew with MiXCR; each CDR3 protein has one entry. The profile covers some 140,000 distinct CDR3 sequences, with roughly 7.7% appearing a single time and about 7.1% taken by the ten largest. The clonotype comes from a male donor with ankylosing spondylitis. Sequencing used synovial fluid, either unsorted or a sorted T cell fraction (not recorded which). The chain joins TRBV5-1 to TRBJ1-6, with 9 bases matching TRBD1. The CDR3: CASSSGQGPWASPLHF. CDR3 nucleotides: TGCGCCAGCAGCTCGGGACAGGGCCCCTGGGCTTCACCCCTCCACTTT.